A selection of T cell receptor beta chains follows, all from one sample in a study of identical twins. TCRdb re-called the 5' RACE reads with MiXCR, one entry per CDR3 protein. The data contain approximately 1.8 million distinct CDR3 sequences, less than 40% of them singletons. The specimen sequenced was cord blood. All receptors derive from a newborn girl in good health. Each CDR3 is given with its conserved first and last residue. The D gene is left open where the match is weak. Expanded clones get a size class; other rows say once, few or many, or leave the size out.

TRBJ2-2 | - | - | TRBV4-1 | TGCGCCAGCAGCCAAGATGTAGCCAAGCGAATCACCGGGGAGCTGTTTTTT | CASSQDVAKRITGELFF
TRBJ1-1 | - | TRBD1 | TRBV29-1 | TGCAGCGGTTACAGGGGGCGGGACACTGAAGCTTTCTTT | CSGYRGRDTEAFF
TRBJ2-5 | few | TRBD2 | TRBV4-1 | TGCGCCAGCAGCCAAGGTAGCGCTAGCGGAGGCCCTTTGGAGACCCAGTACTTC | CASSQGSASGGPLETQYF
TRBJ2-3 | - | - | TRBV7-9 | TGTGCCAGCAGGACGACTAGTACAGCAGATACGCAGTATTTT | CASRTTSTADTQYF
TRBJ2-3 | few | TRBD2 | TRBV2 | TGTGCCAGCAGTGGGACTAGCGGGAGATCAGATACGCAGTATTTT | CASSGTSGRSDTQYF
TRBJ1-6 | few | - | TRBV12-3/TRBV12-4 | TGTGCCAGCAGTCCCGGACTCCCCGGTAGCTCGCCCCTCCACTTT | CASSPGLPGSSPLHF
TRBJ1-1 | - | - | TRBV27 | TGTGCCAGCAGTATGACCAGCACGGTGACTGAAGCTTTCTTT | CASSMTSTVTEAFF
TRBJ2-7 | few | TRBD1 | TRBV10-3 | TGTGCCATCAGGGGACAGGGTTCAGGGGAGCAGTACTTC | CAIRGQGSGEQYF
TRBJ2-4 | - | TRBD1 | TRBV24-1 | TGTGCCACCAGAGACCGGGACAGGGGGAGCCTAGCCAAAAACATTCAGTACTTC | CATRDRDRGSLAKNIQYF
TRBJ2-3 | - | TRBD1 | TRBV9 | TGTGCCAGCAGCGCCACTCCGGGACAGGGTGGAGATACGCAGTATTTT | CASSATPGQGGDTQYF
TRBJ2-3 | - | - | TRBV3-1 | TGTGCCAGCAGCCAGCCCTCCTCGGGCACAGATACGCAGTATTTT | CASSQPSSGTDTQYF
TRBJ1-5 | - | TRBD1 | TRBV20-1 | TGCAGTGCCCGTGCAACAGGGGGCTTTGATCAGCCCCAGCATTTT | CSARATGGFDQPQHF
TRBJ1-5 | few | - | TRBV3-1 | TGTGCCAGCAGACATTCCAGGGGAGGCAATCAGCCCCAGCATTTT | CASRHSRGGNQPQHF